The present TCR beta chain was sequenced within a study of blood T cell repertoires in COVID-19. This clone was detected a few times. Per the authors' pipeline: From reference gene primer amplification, estimates of nucleated cell counts were derived. Sequenced by immunoSEQ multiplex PCR; TCRdb stores in-frame clones only, minus some. V, J and clone size derive from that table, while D and trimming were established from the DNA sequence. The sample includes about 170,000 clones, 89% of them seen just once. Participants spanned ages about 18 to 95 years and resided in some 22 US areas. Cohort assignment relied on participant-reported clinical history. Cohort 3 recovery required two negative PCRs, clearance, or symptom resolution. The receptor was isolated from a woman aged 18-29 years who had recovered from COVID-19. The sample consisted of PBMCs or T cells enriched from blood (not recorded which).

The CDR3 region has the DNA TGTGCCAGCAGCCCATTTATCCGGGAGAATGAAAAACTGTTTTTT. It encodes CASSPFIRENEKLFF. V gene TRBV7-4 combines with J gene TRBJ1-4; D remains unclear. The germline CDR1 and CDR2 sequences are SGHVT and SQSDAQ. V was pared by 5 bases and J by 5 bases, with 15 bases between. The CDR3 spans 15 residues. The full variable domain, rest sourced from reference TRBV7-4 and TRBJ1-4, is GAGVSQSPRYKVAKRGRDVALRCDSISGHVTLYWYRQTLGQGSEVLTYSQSDAQRDKSGRPSGRFSAERPERSVSTLKIQRTEQGDSAVYLCASSPFIRENEKLFFGSGTQLSVL.